What follows is one T cell receptor beta chain and its context. The antigen remains undetermined. Antigen-specific CD4+ T cells were expanded (with viral peptide pools) by the ViraFEST assay ahead of sequencing. Culture lasted 10 days before CD4+ T cell isolation. According to PCR results, the person was infected with SARS-CoV-2 between March and December 2020. Profiling relied on immunoSEQ multiplex PCR, and the TCRdb table lists in-frame clones only, not all of them. This table holds roughly 54,000 clones, 75% to 85% found once. Germline V gene lookup returns CDR1 MDHEN and CDR2 SYDVKM. V lost 3 bases and J lost 4; bases outside the gene matches: 3. This CDR3 has 15 amino acids. The data were taken from a study of vaccination effects on CD4 cells after COVID-19. At the level of the study: Sampling occurred 16 days and one week pre-vaccination in two convalescent patients. Study-wide points: Marked clonal contraction of both clone types appeared late after vaccination.

This chain uses TRBV28 with TRBJ2-3; 11 bases map to TRBD2. The TCR sequence derives from a human donor who had a prior SARS-CoV-2 infection. Sequenced here: CD4+ T cells from PBMCs cultured with HIV peptides, sampled before COVID-19 vaccination. Subset here: HIV-1 Nef peptide pool negative control/reference culture. The CDR3 loop is CASSFLAGGADTQYF. As DNA, the CDR3 is TGTGCCAGCAGTTTTCTAGCGGGAGGCGCAGATACGCAGTATTTT.